This TCR beta chain originates from a study of T cells after yellow fever vaccination. Study-level background: SMART-Seq v4 Ultra Low Input prepared libraries from low-cell fractions.

The CDR3 totals 14 residues. Looked up from germline, CDR1 is SGHRS and CDR2 is YFSETQ. V lost 2 bases and J lost 6, with 12 bases in between. TCRdb reprocessed the 5' RACE reads with MiXCR, giving one entry per CDR3 protein. The table shows 300,000 to 350,000 distinct CDR3 sequences, with roughly 4.3% occurring only once. This clonotype was counted many times. Sequencing was performed on PBMCs, taken 15 days after the yellow fever booster vaccination. The chain uses TRBV5-1 and TRBJ1-5; D unresolved. The source is a young man who received the YFV17D yellow fever vaccine. CDR3 amino acids: CASSFNGEGQPQHF. DNA for the CDR3: TGCGCCAGCAGCTTTAACGGGGAGGGTCAGCCCCAGCATTTT.